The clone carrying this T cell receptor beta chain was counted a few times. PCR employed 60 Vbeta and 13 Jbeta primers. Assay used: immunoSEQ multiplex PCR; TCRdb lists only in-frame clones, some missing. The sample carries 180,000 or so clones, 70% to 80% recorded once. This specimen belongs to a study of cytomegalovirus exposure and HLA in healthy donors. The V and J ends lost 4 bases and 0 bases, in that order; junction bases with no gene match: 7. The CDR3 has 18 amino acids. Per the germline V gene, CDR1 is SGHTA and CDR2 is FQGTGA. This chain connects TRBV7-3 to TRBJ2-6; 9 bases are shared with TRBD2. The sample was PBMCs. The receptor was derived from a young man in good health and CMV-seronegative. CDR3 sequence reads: CASSSRSGGSSGANVLTF. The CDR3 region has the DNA TGTGCCAGCAGCTCAAGGAGCGGGGGGAGCTCTGGGGCCAACGTCCTGACTTTC.